The 15 T cell receptor beta chains below were found in one sample sequenced in a study of T-cell reconstitution after alpha-beta-depleted transplantation in children. TCRbeta library preparation incorporated unique molecular identifiers. TCRdb re-called the PCR reads with MiXCR, one entry per CDR3 protein. The data hold roughly 500,000 distinct CDR3 sequences, with more than 9% observed a single time. The material was PBMCs, obtained before TCRalphabeta/CD19-depleted stem cell transplant. Every receptor here comes from a child aged 2-15 years with inherited bone marrow failure, due to receive a stem cell transplant.

Many counts were recorded for this clonotype. The DNA for the CDR3 is TGTGCCAGCAGCCCGATCCTGTCTAGCGGGAGGGCCGGGGAGCTGTTTTTT. This translates into CASSPILSSGRAGELFF. This chain links TRBV5-5 with TRBJ2-2, with TRBD2 matching 12 bases. This CDR3 has 17 amino acids. Germline CDR1 SGHKS, CDR2 YYEKEE (reference sequence). J gave up 6 bases and V 4 bases, and 10 bases lay outside the gene matches.

At least ten counts were recorded for this clonotype. The CDR3 region has the DNA TGTGCCAGCAGCAAAGATGGGATGAACACTGAAGCTTTCTTT. Its translation is CASSKDGMNTEAFF. The rearrangement uses TRBV21-1 and TRBJ1-1. TRBV21-1 is an annotated pseudogene. This CDR3 region has 14 residues.

The table lists this clonotype with many counts. V is TRBV2 and J is TRBJ1-5, with a possible D match to TRBD1 (6 bases). The CDR3 spans 16 residues. The germline V gene encodes CDR1 SNHLY and CDR2 FYNNEI. V lost 6 bases, J lost 2 bases, and 17 bases lay in between. The CDR3 reads CASSTRRGGGNQPQHF. The CDR3 bases are TGTGCCAGCAGCACTCGGAGGGGGGGAGGCAATCAGCCCCAGCATTTT.

The rearrangement links TRBV6-8 to TRBJ2-7; D is perhaps TRBD1 (6 bases). The CDR3 runs to 15 residues. V was cut by 2 bases and J by 5 bases, with 16 bases left in between. Germline V gene data show CDR1 as MNHGY and CDR2 as SAAAGT. The CDR3 bases are TGTGCCAGCAGTTACCCTCGGGGCAGGGGAAACGAGCAGTACTTC. Protein: CASSYPRGRGNEQYF.

The V call is TRBV19, the J call TRBJ1-2, with D possibly being TRBD1 (6 bases). Trimming removed 7 bases at V and 7 bases at J, with 22 bases between. The CDR3 covers 15 residues. CDR1 is LNHDA and CDR2 is SQIVND in the germline V gene (reference sequence). The CDR3 spells CASTLQSRGGSGYTF. As DNA, the CDR3 is TGTGCCAGTACCCTACAGTCCAGGGGAGGAAGTGGCTACACCTTC.

This clonotype has a handful of counts. V is TRBV20-1 and J is TRBJ2-3; 8 nucleotides align to TRBD1. The V segment lost 3 bases and the J segment 0 bases; nucleotides outside the gene matches: 2. Looked up from germline, CDR1 is DFQATT and CDR2 is SNEGSKA (reference sequence). CDR3 length: 14 amino acids. The CDR3 protein is CSARDRASTDTQYF. The CDR3 DNA is TGCAGTGCTAGGGACAGGGCTAGCACAGATACGCAGTATTTT.

This chain connects TRBV18 to TRBJ2-2; D perhaps matches TRBD1 (5 bases). The CDR3 has 17 residues. Germline lookup yields CDR1 KGHSH and CDR2 LQKENI. Trimming removed 1 base at V and 4 bases at J, with 16 bases between. CDR3 DNA: TGTGCCAGCTCACCACAGTGGAGACAGACCCTCACCGGGGAGCTGTTTTTT. Translation: CASSPQWRQTLTGELFF.

In this sample, this clonotype turned up many times. The chain couples TRBV4-2 to TRBJ2-3; perhaps TRBD2 as D (6 bases). Deletions cut 0 bases from V and 0 bases from J, with 10 bases between. The CDR3 consists of 16 residues. The germline V gene has CDR1 LGHNA and CDR2 YNFKEQ. CDR3 nucleotide sequence: TGTGCCAGCAGCCAAGAAGGGACTGATAGCACAGATACGCAGTATTTT. The encoded protein is CASSQEGTDSTDTQYF.

This clonotype was observed at least ten times. V gene TRBV6-2 or TRBV6-3 combines with J gene TRBJ1-5, with D unclear. CDR3 length: 14 amino acids. Looked up from germline, CDR1 is MNHEY and CDR2 is SVGEGT. With 10 bases removed from V and 2 bases from J, the gap between germline ends came to 15 bases. The CDR3 loop reads CATDRGRRNQPQHF. The CDR3 coding sequence is TGTGCCACCGATCGTGGCAGGCGCAATCAGCCCCAGCATTTT.

This clonotype has at least ten counts. The chain joins TRBV19 to TRBJ2-4; weak D call: TRBD1 (6 bases). V dropped 7 bases and J dropped 8 bases, with 15 bases sitting between them. CDR1 is LNHDA and CDR2 is SQIVND in the germline V gene (reference sequence). This CDR3 region has 13 residues. The CDR3 is CASNAQGSHIQYF. The CDR3 DNA sequence: TGTGCCAGTAACGCACAGGGTAGCCACATTCAGTACTTC.

Ten or more counts support this clonotype. In DNA, the CDR3 is TGCGCCAGCAGCCCTTTTGAGGCTAGCGGGAAGTACAATGAGCAGTTCTTC. It yields the protein CASSPFEASGKYNEQFF. The gene calls are TRBV4-3 and TRBJ2-1; 9 bases fit TRBD2. With 4 bases clipped from V and 4 bases from J, the junction kept 11 bases outside the gene matches. The CDR3 is 17 amino acids. CDR1 is LGHNA and CDR2 is YSLEER in the germline V gene.

This clonotype has at least ten counts. CDR3: CASSFLAGVGTGELFF. The CDR3 bases are TGTGCCAGCAGCTTCCTAGCGGGAGTTGGGACCGGGGAGCTGTTTTTT. The genes are TRBV11-2 and TRBJ2-2, with TRBD2 matching over 10 bases. V lost 3 bases to trimming and J lost 5 bases; unmatched junction nucleotides: 6. CDR1 and CDR2 from the germline V gene are SGHAT and FQNNGV. This CDR3 is built from 16 residues.

The chain is built from TRBV7-9 and TRBJ2-7, with TRBD1 as a possible D gene (6 bases). This CDR3 has 14 amino acids. V was pared by 3 bases and J by 5 bases, with 14 bases between. Germline CDR1 reads SEHNR; CDR2 reads FQNEAQ (reference sequence). CDR3 protein: CASSFHNRAHEQYF. The CDR3 nucleotides read TGTGCCAGCAGCTTTCATAACAGGGCACACGAGCAGTACTTC.

This clonotype was detected many times. The V and J genes are TRBV27 and TRBJ2-1; TRBD2 might be the D (5 bases). Germline V lookup: CDR1 MNHEY, CDR2 SMNVEV (reference sequence). V lost 6 bases, J lost 4 bases, and 16 bases lay in between. This CDR3 has 15 residues. Here the CDR3 DNA reads TGTGCCAGCAGGAAGAGTGGGAGTGAGTACAATGAGCAGTTCTTC. Its translation is CASRKSGSEYNEQFF.

This clonotype has more than one count but fewer than ten. This chain uses TRBV4-3 with TRBJ1-3, with D hard to call. The CDR3 sequence is 18 residues long. CDR1 and CDR2 from the germline V gene are LGHNA and YSLEER. V lost 0 bases and J lost 0, with 15 bases in between. The CDR3 bases are TGCGCCAGCAGCCAAGAGACCCCCAGTCCGCACTCTGGAAACACCATATATTTT. This codes for CASSQETPSPHSGNTIYF.